Shown below are 10 T cell receptor beta chains from a single sample sequenced in a study of shared clonotypes between healthy human individuals (TCRdb year 2020). Library method: the immunoSEQ multiplex PCR assay. Imported from immuneACCESS, the table was reduced by TCRdb to in-frame sequences with V and J called. These copies leave out some clones; in studies compared against another copy, an unresolved V gene accounts for under half, and the cause of the remainder is not known. A total of some 2.1 million clones appear in this sample, roughly 94% of them only once. 0.13% of the sample is held by the ten biggest clonotypes. Material for sequencing was naive CD4+ T cells sorted from blood. Explained via the paper, the cell subset or site label denotes: CD45RA+ positively selected. Source of these receptors: a young man in good health.

The gene calls are TRBV27 and TRBJ1-6; D is unclear. The CDR3 consists of 17 residues. Germline CDR1 MNHEY, CDR2 SMNVEV (reference sequence). V lost 6 bases and J 0 bases, leaving 15 bases between the germline ends. CDR3 protein: CASSPPDVSSYNSPLHF. The CDR3 DNA sequence: TGTGCCAGCAGCCCCCCGGACGTGAGCTCCTATAATTCACCCCTCCACTTT.

The CDR3 sequence: CASSLGLTEQYF. CDR3 in DNA: TGTGCCAGCAGTTTAGGCTTGACCGAGCAGTACTTC. The chain employs TRBV28 and TRBJ2-7; D unresolved. V was shortened by 2 bases and J by 6 bases, with 8 bases between the two germline ends. The CDR3 runs 12 residues. CDR1 is MDHEN and CDR2 is SYDVKM in the germline V gene. The whole variable domain, remainder taken from reference TRBV28 and TRBJ2-7, is DVKVTQSSRYLVKRTGEKVFLECVQDMDHENMFWYRQDPGLGLRLIYFSYDVKMKEKGDIPEGYSVSREKKERFSLILESASTNQTSMYLCASSLGLTEQYFGPGTRLTVT.

V gene TRBV7-2 combines with J gene TRBJ2-7; 9 nucleotides match TRBD2. The CDR3 spans 16 residues. Germline V gives CDR1 SGHTA, CDR2 FQGNSA. V was pared by 5 bases and J by 4 bases, with 12 bases of the junction left unmatched. DNA of the CDR3: TGTGCCAGCAGCCCCGGACTAGCGCAAGCCTTTTACGAGCAGTACTTC. Protein product: CASSPGLAQAFYEQYF.

The V and J genes are TRBV5-1 and TRBJ1-6, with 10 bases fitting TRBD1. This CDR3 is 15 amino acids long. Per the germline V gene, CDR1 is SGHRS and CDR2 is YFSETQ. Unmatched junction bases numbered 6, after V lost 3 bases and J lost 9 bases. Here the CDR3 reads CASSWDRGFGSPLHF. The CDR3 DNA sequence: TGCGCCAGCAGCTGGGACAGGGGTTTTGGTTCACCCCTCCACTTT.

The V and J genes are TRBV5-6 and TRBJ2-7; a weak D match, TRBD1 (6 bases). Trimming cost V 4 bases and J 0 bases, with 14 bases left between them. There are 15 residues in the CDR3. Germline-derived CDR1 and CDR2 are SGHDT and YYEEEE. CDR3 residues: CASSVRDTGSYEQYF. CDR3 DNA: TGTGCCAGCAGCGTCCGGGACACCGGCTCCTACGAGCAGTACTTC.

The chain uses TRBV9 and TRBJ2-7; maybe TRBD2 (5 bases). Germline V gene sequence: CDR1 SGDLS, CDR2 YYNGEE. V was shortened by 3 bases and J by 7 bases, with 17 bases between the two germline ends. The CDR3 is 14 residues long. The CDR3, as DNA: TGTGCCAGCAGCGGCTCGACGATCTCGGGGGAGCAGTACTTC. The encoded protein is CASSGSTISGEQYF. Based on the CDR3 plus reference TRBV9 and TRBJ2-7, the full variable domain is DSGVTQTPKHLITATGQRVTLRCSPRSGDLSVYWYQQSLDQGLQFLIQYYNGEERAKGNILERFSAQQFPDLHSELNLSSLELGDSALYFCASSGSTISGEQYFGPGTRLTVT.

This clone turned up a few times. The chain employs TRBV2 and TRBJ1-2; no firm D call. CDR3 length: 14 residues. The germline V and J ends were trimmed by 3 bases and 5 bases, with 13 bases remaining between them. In germline, CDR1 is SNHLY, CDR2 FYNNEI. CDR3 sequence: CASSDRAQTYGYTF. CDR3 sequence (DNA): TGTGCCAGCAGTGACAGAGCCCAAACGTATGGCTACACCTTC.

The genes are TRBV6-5 and TRBJ2-1; D remains unclear. The V gene lost 6 bases and the J gene lost 6 bases, with 9 bases spanning the gap. CDR3 length: 12 residues. Germline lookup yields CDR1 MNHEY and CDR2 SVGAGI. CDR3 DNA sequence: TGTGCCAGCAGCTCCCCCAGCAATGAGCAGTTCTTC. It is translated as CASSSPSNEQFF.

V is TRBV6-1 and J is TRBJ2-1, with 7 bases fitting TRBD1. Germline values: CDR1 MNHNS, CDR2 SASEGT. J lost 2 bases, V lost 3 bases, and 1 base had no gene match. The CDR3 is 14 amino acids. CDR3 nucleotide sequence: TGTGCCAGCAGTGATGACAGGGCCTACAATGAGCAGTTCTTC. Translating gives CASSDDRAYNEQFF.

This clone has just a few counts. The V call is TRBV5-8, the J call TRBJ2-3; D possibly matches TRBD1 or TRBD2 (5 bases each). The germline V gene has CDR1 SGHTS and CDR2 YDEGEE. Trimming shortened V by 0 bases and J by 7 bases, and 18 bases separated the two germline ends. The CDR3 has 16 amino acids. The CDR3 spells CASSLAPGTAAYTQYF. CDR3 DNA sequence: TGTGCCAGCAGCTTGGCCCCCGGGACGGCGGCTTATACGCAGTATTTT.